The source of this T cell receptor beta chain is a study of T cell responses to AZD1222 COVID-19 vaccine. The protocol was immunoSEQ multiplex PCR, while the TCRdb copy is restricted to in-frame clones and leaves out a portion. The table shows 84,000 or so clones, with about nine tenths occurring only once. Germline V CDR1 and CDR2: LNHDA, SQIVND (reference sequence). The germline V and J ends were trimmed by 3 bases and 3 bases, with 8 bases remaining between them. The CDR3 loop spans 13 amino acids. A remark on this clone: Its antigen is as yet unknown.

Broader study findings: Rises in breadth and depth of Spike-specific TCRs came after two AZD1222 doses. Seropositivity was recorded at baseline in only a handful of AZD1222 recipients.

Sequenced here: peripheral blood, sampled 28 days after the second AZD1222 dose. The chain has TRBV19 and TRBJ1-1; D is unclear. The TCR comes from an adult who received the AZD1222 COVID-19 vaccine. The CDR3 DNA reads TGTGCCAGTAGTATGTCTCGGGACACTGAAGCTTTCTTT. Translating it yields CASSMSRDTEAFF.